In its sample, the clone carrying this T cell receptor beta chain was seen a few times. The target antigen is unknown. This record belongs to a study of T cell repertoires in cytomegalovirus infection. About the research overall: It was recently identified HLA-C-restricted and well-studied HLA-B-restricted CMV epitopes that the study used. Study results and limitations: CMV-specific TCR beta clonotypes restricted by HLA-C dominated the ex vivo response.

V was shortened by 3 bases and J by 8 bases, with 27 bases between the two germline ends. This CDR3 spans 18 amino acids. Germline values: CDR1 SGHRS, CDR2 YFSETQ. TCRdb ran MiXCR on the reads and lists one entry per CDR3 protein. The sample holds about 920,000 distinct CDR3 sequences, roughly 31% seen once. The receptor was isolated from a human donor in good health (CMV status not recorded). Some clones in this sample may be carry-over from other donors' samples. The chain is built from TRBV5-1 and TRBJ2-1; D ambiguous. Source: cultured CD8+ T cells from PBMCs, taken from culture after CMV antigen stimulation. The CDR3 loop is CASSSSYSINRVSDEQFF. The CDR3 DNA reads as TGCGCCAGCAGCTCCTCCTACTCCATAAACCGGGTAAGCGATGAGCAGTTCTTC.